These T cell receptor beta chains were read from a single sample in a study of OX40 agonist ivuxolimab in advanced cancers. TCRdb keeps only in-frame clones here, not all; method: immunoSEQ multiplex PCR. This sample has 60,000 to 65,000 clones, with approximately 78% found just once. The specimen was CD4+ or CD8+ T cells sorted from blood, collected in a trial of the OX40 agonist ivuxolimab. These receptor sequences come from an adult with an advanced solid tumor such as melanoma, head and neck, liver or kidney cancer. Each CDR3 is given with its conserved first and last residue. D genes are given only for firm matches. The size entry is marked missing in some rows and otherwise reads once, few, many or a size class.

cdr3_nt cdr3_aa v_call d_call cdr3_length j_call clone_size
TGTGCCAGCAGTTCGCAGGGGGTGGGTCAGCCCCAGCATTTT CASSSQGVGQPQHF TRBV2 TRBD1 14 TRBJ1-5 .
TGTGCCAGCAGCTTAGACAGGGCCCGCACAGATACGCAGTATTTT CASSLDRARTDTQYF TRBV5-4 TRBD1 15 TRBJ2-3 .
TGTGCCAGCAGCTCCAATAGGCGGAGGGCCTTGGACAAAAACATTCAGTACTTC CASSSNRRRALDKNIQYF TRBV7-9 . 18 TRBJ2-4 few
TGTGCCATCAGTGATAGCCGTTCGACAGGGGACCCCTACGAGCAGTACTTC CAISDSRSTGDPYEQYF TRBV10-3 TRBD1 17 TRBJ2-7 .
TGTGCCAGCAGCTTCCGGGGTCGCACTGAAGCTTTCTTT CASSFRGRTEAFF TRBV7-8 . 13 TRBJ1-1 .
TGCGCCAGCCCGCCAGGCTCTGGGGCCAACGTCCTGACTTTC CASPPGSGANVLTF TRBV5-1 . 14 TRBJ2-6 .
TGTGCCAGCAGCTTGGGAGGGGCGGCGACAGGGGGTAATGAAAAACTGTTTTTT CASSLGGAATGGNEKLFF TRBV5-4 TRBD1 18 TRBJ1-4 .
TGTGCCAGCAGCTTAGTCGGGACAGGGGCCTACGAGCAGTACTTC CASSLVGTGAYEQYF TRBV7-6 TRBD1 15 TRBJ2-7 .
TGTGCCAGCAGCTTAGCTGGGGGTACCACTGAAGCTTTCTTT CASSLAGGTTEAFF TRBV7-9 . 14 TRBJ1-1 .
TGTGCCAGCAGTGACCCTAGCGGGCGCGAGACCCAGTACTTC CASSDPSGRETQYF TRBV6-6 TRBD2 14 TRBJ2-5 .